This T cell receptor (beta chain) was recorded in a study of blood T cell repertoires in COVID-19. About the study: COVID-19 samples, acute and convalescent, were from the United States, Italy and Spain. In each case, the material was cDNA or gDNA derived from T cells, B-cell-depleted T cells, or PBMCs.

This clone was observed a single time. V shed 5 bases, J shed 2 bases, and the junction held 4 bases outside the gene matches. Per the germline V gene, CDR1 is ENHRY and CDR2 is SYGVKD. This CDR3 contains 14 residues. As processed by the authors: Reference gene primers were amplified, and this amplification served to estimate nucleated cell counts. Only in-frame clones appear in the TCRdb table, and some are missing; sequencing was by immunoSEQ multiplex PCR. V and J calls and clone size are given by that table; D and trimming were obtained from the DNA. The sample carries 300,000 to 450,000 clones, roughly 85% recorded once.

This sequence joins TRBV10-3 and TRBJ1-1, with 8 bases lining up with TRBD1. This clonotype originated in a woman aged 18-29 years with acute or convalescent COVID-19. The sequenced sample consisted of peripheral blood. DNA of the CDR3: TGTGCCATCAGTAGGGACAGGCGAAACACTGAAGCTTTCTTT. This translates into CAISRDRRNTEAFF.